This T cell receptor beta chain was observed in a study of Ad26.COV2.S vaccination and SARS-CoV-2 variants. Study-wide findings and caveats: Recipients of vaccine and of placebo showed similar breadth of their non-spike TCR repertoires. Total T cell responses may have been underestimated by the TCR breadth and depth analyses.

Treatment meaning: around 19 received Ad26.COV2.S at low or high dose, single or two shots; about five received placebo; per-sample allocation not given. It was on day 63 after the first vaccine or placebo injection that samples were taken. Sequencing used immunoSEQ multiplex PCR; TCRdb keeps in-frame clones, though not all of them. The sample consists of about 410,000 clones, 80% to 95% of them appearing once. V dropped 5 bases and J dropped 2; count of bases not matched to a gene: 5. This CDR3 region has 15 residues. The V gene's germline CDR1 is KGHDR and CDR2 SFDVKD. This clone occurred once. The antigen is unknown.

The clonotype originates from a person aged 18 to 59 who received the Ad26.COV2.S COVID-19 vaccine or a placebo. J is TRBJ1-5 and V is TRBV24-1; 7 nucleotides agree with TRBD1. The sequencing here drew on peripheral blood, taken in a trial of Ad26.COV2.S vaccine versus placebo. Here the CDR3 DNA reads TGTGCCACCAGTGTGGGAGGGGGCGGCAATCAGCCCCAGCATTTT. Its protein is CATSVGGGGNQPQHF.